These 5 T cell receptor beta chains originate from one sample sequenced in a study of human T cells and chemical hapten exposure. In TCRdb, the RACE reads were re-called with MiXCR into one record per CDR3 protein. This sample carries tens of thousands of distinct CDR3 sequences, about 9.3% of them seen once, and the ten largest clones take roughly 1.4%. The sample's time point: patch test 1, 2 weeks after DPC sensitization. Sample treatment: therapeutic diphenylcyclopropenone sensitization with weekly scalp DPC. The starting material was whole blood, obtained in connection with sensitization to the hapten diphenylcyclopropenone (DPC). These receptors came from a woman aged 50 to 60 with alopecia areata. Some clones in this sample may be carry-over from other donors' samples.

This clonotype has just a few counts. The gene calls are TRBV20-1 and TRBJ2-7; TRBD2 agrees at 9 bases. Trimming removed 3 bases from V and 2 bases from J; junction bases left unmatched: 8. Germline V lookup: CDR1 DFQATT, CDR2 SNEGSKA (reference sequence). The CDR3 loop spans 15 amino acids. CDR3 coding DNA: TGCAGTGCTAGCGCGCCGGCTAGCGGGACCTACGAGCAGTACTTC. Amino acid sequence: CSASAPASGTYEQYF.

The chain employs TRBV12-3 or TRBV12-4 and TRBJ1-2; no clear D gene. This CDR3 has 11 amino acids. V gave up 5 bases and J gave up 0 bases, with 1 base separating them. CDR3 DNA: TGTGCCAGCAGTACTAACTATGGCTACACCTTC. Its protein is CASSTNYGYTF.

This chain links TRBV30 with TRBJ2-2, with D maybe TRBD1 (5 bases). V was cut by 5 bases and J by 4 bases, with 8 bases left in between. CDR1 is GTSNPN and CDR2 is SVGIG in the germline V gene (reference sequence). This CDR3 is 12 amino acids long. The CDR3 coding sequence is TGTGCCTGGGCGACAGTCACCGGGGAGCTGTTTTTT. Translation gives CAWATVTGELFF. Full variable domain (outside the CDR3, taken from reference TRBV30 and TRBJ2-2): SQTIHQWPATLVQPVGSPLSLECTVEGTSNPNLYWYRQAAGRGLQLLFYSVGIGQISSEVPQNLSASRPQDRQFILSSKKLLLSDSGFYLCAWATVTGELFFGEGSRLTVL.

This clonotype occurred a few times. The chain recombines TRBV6-6 with TRBJ2-1; 7 bases agree with TRBD1. Germline CDR1 is MNHNY and CDR2 is SVGAGI (reference sequence). The V segment lost 10 bases and the J segment 6 bases; nucleotides outside the gene matches: 6. This CDR3 has 12 residues. Written as DNA, the CDR3 is TGTGCCATTTCCCCAGGGGGCAATGAGCAGTTCTTC. Protein: CAISPGGNEQFF.

The chain carries TRBV10-3 and TRBJ1-5, with D possibly being TRBD1 (5 bases). The CDR3 runs to 14 residues. Germline CDR1 ENHRY, CDR2 SYGVKD. V dropped 0 bases and J dropped 2 bases, with 5 bases sitting between them. Written as DNA, the CDR3 is TGTGCCATCAGTGAGTCGGGGGGCAATCAGCCCCAGCATTTT. This sequence encodes CAISESGGNQPQHF.